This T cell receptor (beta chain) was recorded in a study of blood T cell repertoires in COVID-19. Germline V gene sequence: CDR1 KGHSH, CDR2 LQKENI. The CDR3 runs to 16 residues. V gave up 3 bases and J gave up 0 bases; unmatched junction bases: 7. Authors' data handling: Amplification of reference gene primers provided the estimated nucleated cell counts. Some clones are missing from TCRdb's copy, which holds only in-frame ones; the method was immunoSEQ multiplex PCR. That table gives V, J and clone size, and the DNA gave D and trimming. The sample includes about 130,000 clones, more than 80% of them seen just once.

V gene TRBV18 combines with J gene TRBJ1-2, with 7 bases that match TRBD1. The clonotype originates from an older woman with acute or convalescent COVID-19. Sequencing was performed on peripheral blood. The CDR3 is CASSPAGQRANYGYTF. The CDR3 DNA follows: TGTGCCAGCTCACCTGCGGGACAGCGAGCTAACTATGGCTACACCTTC.